Listed here are 8 T cell receptor beta chains from one sample, sequenced in a study of T cells in Graves' hyperthyroidism and ophthalmopathy. Using RNA transcripts as the source, TCR beta CDR3 regions were amplified. HTBI primers drove first-round RT-PCR of the TCR CDR3. TCRdb reanalysed the multiplex PCR reads using MiXCR and keeps one entry per CDR3 protein. The sample records fewer than 450,000 distinct CDR3 sequences, about a sixth being singletons. Sequenced material: blood. These receptors were taken from a young woman with Graves' hyperthyroidism that later progressed to Graves' ophthalmopathy.

In this sample, this clonotype turned up a few times. V gene TRBV9 combines with J gene TRBJ2-2, with D perhaps matching TRBD1 or TRBD2 (5 bases each). The germline gives CDR1 SGDLS, CDR2 YYNGEE. The CDR3 length is 17 residues. Trimming removed 3 bases at V and 2 bases at J, with 17 bases between. The CDR3 DNA reads TGTGCCAGCAGCGCCCCGTATGAGGGGTACAACACCGGGGAGCTGTTTTTT. It translates to CASSAPYEGYNTGELFF.

This clonotype was seen at least ten times. This chain uses TRBV30 with TRBJ2-1; 8 bases align to TRBD2. V lost 0 bases, J lost 8 bases, and 18 bases stayed unmatched. The CDR3 consists of 18 residues. The germline CDR1 and CDR2 sequences are GTSNPN and SVGIG (reference sequence). This chain's CDR3 is CAWSVIWRGANFGDEQFF. The CDR3 DNA follows: TGTGCCTGGAGTGTTATCTGGCGGGGGGCAAATTTTGGGGATGAGCAGTTCTTC.

CDR3 sequence (DNA): TGCGCCAGCAGCCAAGATACAGGCCTGGAGGAGCAGTACTTC. This translates into CASSQDTGLEEQYF. The V and J genes are TRBV4-1 and TRBJ2-7; D possibly corresponds to TRBD1 (5 bases). V lost 0 bases to trimming and J lost 7 bases, with 13 bases between them. This CDR3 has 14 amino acids. Germline-derived CDR1 and CDR2 are MGHRA and YSYEKL.

The rearrangement joins TRBV5-1 to TRBJ2-7, with 9 bases lining up with TRBD1. The CDR3 sequence is 14 residues long. Losses at the gene ends were 4 bases for V and 2 bases for J; bases not matched to a gene: 4. Germline CDR1 is SGHRS and CDR2 is YFSETQ. The CDR3 spells CASSGGQGAYEQYF. The CDR3, as DNA: TGCGCCAGCAGCGGGGGACAGGGAGCCTACGAGCAGTACTTC.

This clonotype was observed many times. The chain has TRBV12-3 or TRBV12-4 and TRBJ2-7, with D possibly being TRBD1 or TRBD2 (5 bases each). V shed 5 bases and J shed 8 bases, with 25 bases lying between them. CDR3 length: 16 residues. CDR3: CASSLDFGTSGKKQYF. The CDR3 DNA follows: TGTGCCAGCAGTCTGGACTTCGGGACCAGTGGCAAAAAGCAGTACTTC.

This clonotype came up many times. The V and J genes are TRBV20-1 and TRBJ1-3; D uncertain. The CDR3 loop spans 14 amino acids. Germline assignment: CDR1 DFQATT and CDR2 SNEGSKA (reference sequence). The V end lost 0 bases, the J end lost 0 bases, and 6 bases lay between the germline ends. Here the CDR3 DNA reads TGCAGTGCTAGAGATCCCGTCTCTGGAAACACCATATATTTT. Amino acid sequence: CSARDPVSGNTIYF.

This clonotype showed up many times. In nucleotides, the CDR3 is TGTGCCAGCAGTTTGACAGCTAACTATGGCTACACCTTC. Translation gives CASSLTANYGYTF. The chain carries TRBV12-3 or TRBV12-4 and TRBJ1-2; a possible D gene is TRBD1 (5 bases). This CDR3 region has 13 residues. V lost 3 bases to trimming and J lost 0 bases, with 5 bases between them.

This clonotype appeared many times. This sequence joins TRBV5-1 and TRBJ2-1, with 14 bases lining up with TRBD2. Per the germline V gene, CDR1 is SGHRS and CDR2 is YFSETQ. CDR3 length equals 17 residues. V lost 0 bases and J lost 6; bases outside the gene matches: 5. The CDR3 reads CASSLDPGLAGGNEQFF. The DNA for the CDR3 is TGCGCCAGCAGCTTGGACCCTGGACTAGCGGGGGGCAATGAGCAGTTCTTC.